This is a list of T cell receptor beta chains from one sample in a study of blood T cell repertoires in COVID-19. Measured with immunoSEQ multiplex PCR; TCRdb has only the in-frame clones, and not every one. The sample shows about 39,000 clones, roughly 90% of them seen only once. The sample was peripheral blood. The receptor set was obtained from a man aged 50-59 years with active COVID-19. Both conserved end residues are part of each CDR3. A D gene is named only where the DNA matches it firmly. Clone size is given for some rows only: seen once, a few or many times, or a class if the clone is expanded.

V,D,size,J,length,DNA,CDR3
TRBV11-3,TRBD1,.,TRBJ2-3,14,TGTGCCAGCAGCTCGCGACAGGGTTCAGATACGCAGTATTTT,CASSSRQGSDTQYF
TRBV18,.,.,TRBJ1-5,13,TGTGCCAGCTCACGTCTGTCCTATCAGCCCCAGCATTTT,CASSRLSYQPQHF
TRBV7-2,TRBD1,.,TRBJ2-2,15,TGTGCCAGCAGCGCCCGAACAGGGGAAACCGGGGAGCTGTTTTTT,CASSARTGETGELFF
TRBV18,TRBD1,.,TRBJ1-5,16,TGTGCCAGCTCACCAACTTGGGGGCAGGGGGATCAGCCCCAGCATTTT,CASSPTWGQGDQPQHF
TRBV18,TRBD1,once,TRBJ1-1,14,TGTGCCAGCTCACTCGGGACAGGGGAAGGTGAAGCTTTCTTT,CASSLGTGEGEAFF
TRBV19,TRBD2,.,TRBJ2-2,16,TGTGCCAGTAGCGCGTCTCGCGGGGGGAATACCGGGGAGCTGTTTTTT,CASSASRGGNTGELFF
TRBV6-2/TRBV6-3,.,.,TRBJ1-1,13,TGTGCCAGCAGTTACAGGGGCGGCACTGAAGCTTTCTTT,CASSYRGGTEAFF
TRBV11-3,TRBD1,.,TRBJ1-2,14,TGTGCCAGCAGCTCATCGACAGGGGCCGGAGGCTACACCTTC,CASSSSTGAGGYTF
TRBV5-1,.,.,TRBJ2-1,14,TGCGCCAGCAGCTTCCGGGGGACCTACAATGAGCAGTTCTTC,CASSFRGTYNEQFF
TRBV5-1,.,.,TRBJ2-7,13,TGCGCCAGCAGCACGGAAGGGGCCTACGAGCAGTACTTC,CASSTEGAYEQYF
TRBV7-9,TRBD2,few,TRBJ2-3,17,TGTGCCAGCAGCTCTATAGTGGGGACTAGCGCCACAGATACGCAGTATTTT,CASSSIVGTSATDTQYF
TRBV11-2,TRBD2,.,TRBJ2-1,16,TGTGCCAGCAGCTTAGGGGGACTAGCGGGGCCTAATGAGCAGTTCTTC,CASSLGGLAGPNEQFF
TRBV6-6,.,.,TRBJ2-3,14,TGTGCCGTACAACTGGGGCAGTCCACAGATACGCAGTATTTT,CAVQLGQSTDTQYF
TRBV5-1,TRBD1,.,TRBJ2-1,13,TGCGCCAGCAGCTTGGCCGGGACAGTGGTTACGTTCTTC,CASSLAGTVVTFF
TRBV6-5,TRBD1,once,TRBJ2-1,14,TGTGCCAGCACGAGGACAGGACCCTACAATGAGCAGTTCTTC,CASTRTGPYNEQFF
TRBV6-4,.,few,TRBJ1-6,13,TGTGCCAGCAGTGACCTAGTAGGCTCACCCCTCCACTTT,CASSDLVGSPLHF
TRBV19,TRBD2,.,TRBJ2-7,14,TGTGCCAGTAGAAGGACTAGCGGGCCCTACGAGCAGTACTTC,CASRRTSGPYEQYF
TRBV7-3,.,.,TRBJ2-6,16,TGTGCCAGCAGGCCAGGGTGGGGCTCTGGGGCCAACGTCCTGACTTTC,CASRPGWGSGANVLTF
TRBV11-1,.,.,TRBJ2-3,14,TGTGCCAGCAGCTTATCATTATCGCGGGATACGCAGTATTTT,CASSLSLSRDTQYF
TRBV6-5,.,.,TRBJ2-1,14,TGTGCCAGTAGCCCCCAACTCTCCTACAATGAGCAGTTCTTC,CASSPQLSYNEQFF
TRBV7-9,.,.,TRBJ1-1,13,TGTGCCAGCAGCTTAGGACAGAACACTGAAGCTTTCTTT,CASSLGQNTEAFF
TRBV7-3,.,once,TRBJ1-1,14,TGTGCCAGCAGCCAAAATCCCGGGTTAAATGAAGCTTTCTTT,CASSQNPGLNEAFF
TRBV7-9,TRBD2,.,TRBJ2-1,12,TGTGCCAGCAGCTTGAATAGCGGGGAGCAGTTCTTC,CASSLNSGEQFF
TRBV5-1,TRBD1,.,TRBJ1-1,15,TGCGCCAGCAGCGACGACCCGGGACAGGGGAAGGAAGCTTTCTTT,CASSDDPGQGKEAFF
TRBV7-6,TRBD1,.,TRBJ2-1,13,TGTGCCAGCAAGCACAGGGGGCCAGGTGAGCAGTTCTTC,CASKHRGPGEQFF
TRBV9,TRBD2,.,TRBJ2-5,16,TGTGCCAGCAGCGAGGATGGGACTAGCAGACAAGAGACCCAGTACTTC,CASSEDGTSRQETQYF
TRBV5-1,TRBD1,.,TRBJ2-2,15,TGCGCCAGCACCTTCGGACAGGTCTTGACCGGGGAGCTGTTTTTT,CASTFGQVLTGELFF
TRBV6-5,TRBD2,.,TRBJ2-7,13,TGTGCCAGCTTTGGACTAGCGGGTTTCGAGCAGTACTTC,CASFGLAGFEQYF
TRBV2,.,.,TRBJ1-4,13,TGTGCCGGTTCTGGGGAGACTAATGAAAAACTGTTTTTT,CAGSGETNEKLFF
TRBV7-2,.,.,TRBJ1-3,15,TGTGCCAGCAGCTTAGTGTACGGGGCTGGAAACACCATATATTTT,CASSLVYGAGNTIYF
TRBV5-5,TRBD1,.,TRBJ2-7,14,TGTGCCACCGCAACGGGACAGGGAGTCTACGAGCAGTACTTC,CATATGQGVYEQYF
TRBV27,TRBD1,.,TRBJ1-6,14,TGTGCCAGCAGTATCCGACAGGGGAATTCACCCCTCCACTTT,CASSIRQGNSPLHF
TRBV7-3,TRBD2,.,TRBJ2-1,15,TGTGCCAGCAGCTCGACTAGCGGGACCTACAATGAGCAGTTCTTC,CASSSTSGTYNEQFF
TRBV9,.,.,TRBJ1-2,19,TGTGCCAGCAGCGTAGCTCTGCGTCCCACGGGGGGCAGAAGCTATGGCTACACCTTC,CASSVALRPTGGRSYGYTF
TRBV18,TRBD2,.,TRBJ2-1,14,TGTGCCAGCTCACCGGGACTAGCGGGAGATGAGCAGTTCTTC,CASSPGLAGDEQFF
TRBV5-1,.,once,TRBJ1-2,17,TGCGCCAGCAGCTTGGTGGTGAGCCATTCTCCTAACTATGGCTACACCTTC,CASSLVVSHSPNYGYTF
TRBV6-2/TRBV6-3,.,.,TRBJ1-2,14,TGTGCCAGCAGTTACGAACAGGTGCAATATGGCTACACCTTC,CASSYEQVQYGYTF
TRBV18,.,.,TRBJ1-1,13,TGTGCCAGCTCACCGGACACGAACACTGAAGCTTTCTTT,CASSPDTNTEAFF
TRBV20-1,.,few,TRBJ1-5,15,TGCAGTGCTAGTCTTCCGGGATATAGCAATCAGCCCCAGCATTTT,CSASLPGYSNQPQHF
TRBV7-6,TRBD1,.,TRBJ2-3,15,TGTGCCAGCAGCTCGACAGGGCTTCTCACAGATACGCAGTATTTT,CASSSTGLLTDTQYF
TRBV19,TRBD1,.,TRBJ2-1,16,TGTGCCAGTATGAAGTTTGGGACAGGTATCCGCAATGAGCAGTTCTTC,CASMKFGTGIRNEQFF
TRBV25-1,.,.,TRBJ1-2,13,TGTGCCAGCAGTGAATGGGAGACAGGAGGCTACACCTTC,CASSEWETGGYTF
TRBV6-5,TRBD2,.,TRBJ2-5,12,TGTGCCAGCAGCCCGATTAGCGGGGGGCAGTACTTC,CASSPISGGQYF